This T cell receptor beta chain was observed in a study of blood T cell repertoires in COVID-19. Study details: Researchers got acute and convalescent COVID-19 samples from the United States, Italy and Spain. The analysed material was cDNA or gDNA that came from T cells, B-cell-depleted T cells, or PBMCs.

Authors' processing steps: Nucleated cell counts were estimated from reference gene primer amplification. The repertoire was sequenced with immunoSEQ multiplex PCR; TCRdb's copy has only in-frame clones and lacks some. V and J calls and clone size are those listed in that table; D and trimming were worked out from the DNA. The sample has about 210,000 clones, approximately 85% seen once; the top ten hold roughly 5%. The Seattle patients joined while their infection was active and were tracked longitudinally afterward. Sequenced input: peripheral blood. This sequence originates from a man aged 50 to 60 with COVID-19, enrolled during active disease.

The CDR3 nucleotides read TGTGCCACACAGGACGGGGAGACCCAGTACTTC. Translation gives CATQDGETQYF. The V call is TRBV28, the J call TRBJ2-5, with D possibly being TRBD1 (5 bases). The CDR3 has 11 amino acids. The V and J ends lost 10 bases and 5 bases respectively, with 11 bases between them. CDR1 is MDHEN, CDR2 SYDVKM, per germline.